This T cell receptor (beta chain) appears in the sequencing data of a study of cytomegalovirus exposure and HLA in healthy donors. Study in general: The Caucasian-associated ancestry cluster held 80% to 90% of 300 to 500 genotyped donors.

The PCR employed 60 Vbeta primers together with 13 Jbeta primers. In the original workflow: Per a later analysis, the number of unique TCR beta chains was some 75 million, of which about 11 million were shared. TCRdb's table, derived via immunoSEQ multiplex PCR, lists solely in-frame clones and lacks some. The V and J calls and clone size come from that table; D and trimming were worked out from the DNA. This table holds 120,000 to 150,000 clones, approximately 80% found once. The CDR3 is 17 residues long. V lost 4 bases, J lost 4 bases, and 13 bases stayed unmatched. Germline values: CDR1 SGHRS, CDR2 YFSETQ.

The V and J genes are TRBV5-1 and TRBJ2-1; TRBD1 aligns across 8 bases. Sequenced input: PBMCs. This TCR came from a man aged 25-45 years in good health and CMV-seropositive. The CDR3 spells CASSGEDSWDRYNEQFF. In DNA, the CDR3 is TGCGCCAGCAGCGGGGAGGATTCTTGGGACAGGTACAATGAGCAGTTCTTC.